This T cell receptor (beta chain) is drawn from a study of T cells in localized non-small cell lung cancer. With 0 bases clipped from V and 5 bases from J, the junction kept 5 bases outside the gene matches. The CDR3 contains 15 residues. The V gene's germline CDR1 is MGHRA and CDR2 YSYEKL. Sequencing used immunoSEQ multiplex PCR; TCRdb keeps in-frame clones, though not all of them. The sample contains tens of thousands of clones, about 83% of which appear only once. The chain links TRBV4-1 to TRBJ2-7; 9 bases align to TRBD1. Specimen: PBMCs, collected before any cancer treatment. The clonotype originates from a woman aged 35-70 years with stage II squamous cell lung carcinoma. This CDR3 is CASSQDKGQGHEQYF. The CDR3 DNA sequence: TGCGCCAGCAGCCAAGATAAGGGACAGGGCCACGAGCAGTACTTC.